This paragraph reports one T cell receptor (beta chain). The antigen is not known. The trim removed 4 bases at V and 5 bases at J, leaving 9 bases unmatched. Per germline, CDR1 MNHEY and CDR2 SMNVEV (reference sequence). This CDR3 is built from 15 residues. Only in-frame clones appear in the TCRdb table, and some are missing; sequencing was by immunoSEQ multiplex PCR. The sample shows 75,000 to 90,000 clones, around 88% of them seen only once. These data originate in a study of lymphopenia after photon versus proton radiotherapy. Study results and caveats: After the lymphocyte nadir, photon-treated repertoires showed oligoclonal expansion, especially of CD8+ Temra cells.

The sample here was peripheral blood, taken from a patient treated with proton-based radiotherapy. V usage is TRBV27 and J usage is TRBJ1-2; TRBD1 matches at 8 bases. This clonotype originated in a man between 60 and 75 years old with pancreatic cancer. Here the CDR3 reads CASSSLGQGEYGYTF. The CDR3 DNA reads as TGTGCCAGCAGTTCCCTTGGACAGGGAGAGTATGGCTACACCTTC.